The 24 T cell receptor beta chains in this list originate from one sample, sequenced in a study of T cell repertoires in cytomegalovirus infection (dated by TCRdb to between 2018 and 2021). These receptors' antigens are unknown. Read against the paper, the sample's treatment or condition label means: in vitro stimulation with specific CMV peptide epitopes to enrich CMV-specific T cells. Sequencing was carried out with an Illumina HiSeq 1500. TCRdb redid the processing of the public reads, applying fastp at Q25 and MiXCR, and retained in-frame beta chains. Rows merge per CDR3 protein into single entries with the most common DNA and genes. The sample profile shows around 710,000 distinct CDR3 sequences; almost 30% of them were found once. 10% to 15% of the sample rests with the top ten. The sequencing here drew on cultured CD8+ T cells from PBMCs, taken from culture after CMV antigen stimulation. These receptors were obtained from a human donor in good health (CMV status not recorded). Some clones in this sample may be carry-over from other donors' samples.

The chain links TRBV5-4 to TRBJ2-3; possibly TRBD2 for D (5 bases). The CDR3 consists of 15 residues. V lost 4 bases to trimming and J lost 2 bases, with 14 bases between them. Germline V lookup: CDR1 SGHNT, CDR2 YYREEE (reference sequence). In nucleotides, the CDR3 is TGTGCCAGCAGCCCACTCAGGACTGCCACAGATACGCAGTATTTT. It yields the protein CASSPLRTATDTQYF.

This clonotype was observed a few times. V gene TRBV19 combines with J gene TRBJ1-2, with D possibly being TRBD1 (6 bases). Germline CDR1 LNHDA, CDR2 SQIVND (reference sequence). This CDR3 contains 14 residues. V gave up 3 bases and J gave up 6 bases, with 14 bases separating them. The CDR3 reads CASSIYGQKNGYTF. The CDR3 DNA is TGTGCCAGTAGTATCTACGGACAGAAAAATGGCTACACCTTC. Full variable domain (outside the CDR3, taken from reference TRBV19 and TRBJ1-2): DGGITQSPKYLFRKEGQNVTLSCEQNLNHDAMYWYRQDPGQGLRLIYYSQIVNDFQKGDIAEGYSVSREKKESFPLTVTSAQKNPTAFYLCASSIYGQKNGYTFGSGTRLTVV.

The CDR3 DNA reads as TGTGCCAGCAGCCACGTGATAGGAAACACCGGGGAGCTGTTTTTT. As protein: CASSHVIGNTGELFF. The rearrangement links TRBV5-4 to TRBJ2-2, with D unresolved. Trimming shortened V by 4 bases and J by 2 bases, and 12 bases separated the two germline ends. Germline lookup yields CDR1 SGHNT and CDR2 YYREEE (reference sequence). The CDR3 sequence is 15 residues long.

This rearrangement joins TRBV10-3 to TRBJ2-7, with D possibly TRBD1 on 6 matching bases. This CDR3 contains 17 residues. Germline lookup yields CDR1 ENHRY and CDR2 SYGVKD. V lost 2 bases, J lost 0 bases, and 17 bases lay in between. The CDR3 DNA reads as TGTGCCATCAGTGAGGACAGGATCTCTAAAAGCTCCTACGAGCAGTACGTC. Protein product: CAISEDRISKSSYEQYV.

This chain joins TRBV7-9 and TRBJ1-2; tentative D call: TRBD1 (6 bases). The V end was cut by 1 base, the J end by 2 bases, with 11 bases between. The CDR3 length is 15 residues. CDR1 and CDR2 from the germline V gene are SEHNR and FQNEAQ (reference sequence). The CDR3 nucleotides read TGTGCCAGCAGCTTAGGGGGGGGCCAAAACTATGGCTACACCTTC. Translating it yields CASSLGGGQNYGYTF.

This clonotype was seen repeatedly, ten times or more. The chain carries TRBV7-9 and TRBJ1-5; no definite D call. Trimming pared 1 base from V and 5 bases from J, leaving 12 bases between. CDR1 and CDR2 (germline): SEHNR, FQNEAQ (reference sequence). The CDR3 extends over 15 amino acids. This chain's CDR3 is CASSLVSDKDQPQHF. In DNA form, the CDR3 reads TGTGCCAGCAGCTTAGTATCAGATAAAGATCAGCCCCAGCATTTT.

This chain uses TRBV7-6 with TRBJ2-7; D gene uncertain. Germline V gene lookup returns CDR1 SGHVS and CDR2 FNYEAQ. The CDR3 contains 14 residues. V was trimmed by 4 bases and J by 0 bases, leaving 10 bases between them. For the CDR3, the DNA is TGTGCCAGCAGCTCGAAAGGGAACTCCTACGAGCAGTACTTC. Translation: CASSSKGNSYEQYF.

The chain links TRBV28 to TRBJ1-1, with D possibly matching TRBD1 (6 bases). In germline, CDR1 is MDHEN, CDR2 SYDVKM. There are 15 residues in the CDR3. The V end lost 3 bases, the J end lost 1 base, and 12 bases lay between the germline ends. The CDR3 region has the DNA TGTGCCAGCAGTTTTTGGGGGCAGGGGAACACTGAAGCTTTCTTT. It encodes CASSFWGQGNTEAFF.

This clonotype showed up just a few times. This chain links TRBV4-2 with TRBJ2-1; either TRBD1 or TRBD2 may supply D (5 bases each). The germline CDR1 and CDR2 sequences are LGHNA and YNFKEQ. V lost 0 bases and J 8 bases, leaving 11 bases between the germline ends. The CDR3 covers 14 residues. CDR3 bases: TGTGCCAGCAGCCAAGATTGGGGGTTCGATGAGCAGTTCTTC. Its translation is CASSQDWGFDEQFF.

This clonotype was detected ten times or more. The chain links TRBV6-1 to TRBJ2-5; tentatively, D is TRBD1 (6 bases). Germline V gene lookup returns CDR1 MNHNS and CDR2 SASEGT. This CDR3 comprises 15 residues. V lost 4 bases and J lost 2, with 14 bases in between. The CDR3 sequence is CASSGRTVLQETQYF. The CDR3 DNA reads TGTGCCAGCAGTGGGAGGACAGTTCTTCAAGAGACCCAGTACTTC.

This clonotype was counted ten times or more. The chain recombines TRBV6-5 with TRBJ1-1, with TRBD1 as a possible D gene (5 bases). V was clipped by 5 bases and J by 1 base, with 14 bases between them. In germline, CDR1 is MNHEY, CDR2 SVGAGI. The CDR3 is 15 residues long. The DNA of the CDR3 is TGTGCCAGCAGTCGATCGACAGATTCGAACACTGAAGCTTTCTTT. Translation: CASSRSTDSNTEAFF.

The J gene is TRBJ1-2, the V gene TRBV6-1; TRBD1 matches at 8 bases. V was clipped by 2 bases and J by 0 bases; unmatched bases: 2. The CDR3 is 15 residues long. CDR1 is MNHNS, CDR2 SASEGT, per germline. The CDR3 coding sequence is TGTGCCAGCAGTGAAATGGGACAGGCTAACTATGGCTACACCTTC. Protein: CASSEMGQANYGYTF.

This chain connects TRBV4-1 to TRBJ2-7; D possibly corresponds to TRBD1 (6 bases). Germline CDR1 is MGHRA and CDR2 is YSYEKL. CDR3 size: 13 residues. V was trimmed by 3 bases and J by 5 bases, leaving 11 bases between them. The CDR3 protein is CASSHHGQNEQYF. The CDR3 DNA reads TGCGCCAGCAGCCACCACGGACAGAACGAGCAGTACTTC.

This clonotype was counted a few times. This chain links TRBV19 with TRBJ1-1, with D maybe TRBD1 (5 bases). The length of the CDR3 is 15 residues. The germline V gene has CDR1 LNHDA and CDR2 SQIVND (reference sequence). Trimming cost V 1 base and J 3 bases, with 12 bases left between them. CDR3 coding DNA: TGTGCCAGTAGTATAGGAGGAGGGGAGTACACTGAAGCTTTCTTT. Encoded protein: CASSIGGGEYTEAFF.

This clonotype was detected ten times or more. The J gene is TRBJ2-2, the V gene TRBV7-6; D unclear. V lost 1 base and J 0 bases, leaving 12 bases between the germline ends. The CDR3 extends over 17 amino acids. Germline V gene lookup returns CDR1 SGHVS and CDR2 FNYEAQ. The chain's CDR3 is CASSLEPRSPNTGELFF. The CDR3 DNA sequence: TGTGCCAGCAGCTTAGAACCGAGAAGTCCGAACACCGGGGAGCTGTTTTTT.

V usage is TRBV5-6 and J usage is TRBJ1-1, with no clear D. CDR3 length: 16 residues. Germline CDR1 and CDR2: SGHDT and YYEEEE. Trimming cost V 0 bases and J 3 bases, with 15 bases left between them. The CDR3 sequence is CASSLAWRSGDTEAFF. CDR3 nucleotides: TGTGCCAGCAGCTTGGCCTGGAGGAGCGGGGACACTGAAGCTTTCTTT.

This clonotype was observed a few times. The CDR3, as DNA: TGTGCCAGCAGCTTTTCCGGGACAACGAAAGAGACCCAGTACTTC. It encodes CASSFSGTTKETQYF. The chain recombines TRBV11-2 with TRBJ2-5, with a tentative D call TRBD1 (6 bases). Germline lookup yields CDR1 SGHAT and CDR2 FQNNGV. CDR3 length equals 15 residues. Trimming cost V 3 bases and J 3 bases, with 14 bases left between them.

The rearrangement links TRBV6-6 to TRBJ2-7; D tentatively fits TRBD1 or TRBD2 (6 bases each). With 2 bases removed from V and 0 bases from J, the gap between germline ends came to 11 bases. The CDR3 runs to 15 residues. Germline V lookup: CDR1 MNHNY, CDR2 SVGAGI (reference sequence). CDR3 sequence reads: CASSYRGGSSYEQYF. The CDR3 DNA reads TGTGCCAGCAGTTACCGAGGGGGGAGCTCCTACGAGCAGTACTTC.

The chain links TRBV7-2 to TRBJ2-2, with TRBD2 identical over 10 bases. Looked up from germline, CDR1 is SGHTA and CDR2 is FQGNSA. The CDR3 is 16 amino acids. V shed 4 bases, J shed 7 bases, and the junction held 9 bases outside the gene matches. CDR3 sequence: CASSSLAGAVDGELFF. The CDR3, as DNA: TGTGCCAGCAGCTCCCTAGCGGGGGCGGTCGACGGGGAGCTGTTTTTT.

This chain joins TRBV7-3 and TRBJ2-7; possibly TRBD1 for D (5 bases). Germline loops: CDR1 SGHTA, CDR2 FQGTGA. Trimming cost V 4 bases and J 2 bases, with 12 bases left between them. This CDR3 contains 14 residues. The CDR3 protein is CASSSQTVPYEQYF. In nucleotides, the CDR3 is TGTGCCAGCAGCTCTCAGACAGTCCCCTACGAGCAGTACTTC.

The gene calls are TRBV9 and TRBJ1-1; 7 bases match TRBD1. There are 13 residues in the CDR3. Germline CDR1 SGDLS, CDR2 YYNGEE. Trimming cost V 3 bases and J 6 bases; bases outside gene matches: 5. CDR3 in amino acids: CASSGQGGPEAFF. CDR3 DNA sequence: TGTGCCAGCAGCGGGCAGGGGGGCCCTGAAGCTTTCTTT. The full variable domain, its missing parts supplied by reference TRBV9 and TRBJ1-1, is DSGVTQTPKHLITATGQRVTLRCSPRSGDLSVYWYQQSLDQGLQFLIQYYNGEERAKGNILERFSAQQFPDLHSELNLSSLELGDSALYFCASSGQGGPEAFFGQGTRLTVV.

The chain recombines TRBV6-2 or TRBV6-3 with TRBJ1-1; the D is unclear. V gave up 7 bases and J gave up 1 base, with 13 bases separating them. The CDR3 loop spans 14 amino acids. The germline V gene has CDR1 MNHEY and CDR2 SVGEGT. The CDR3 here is CASTIAGRNTEAFF. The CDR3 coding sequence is TGTGCCAGCACCATAGCCGGGAGGAACACTGAAGCTTTCTTT.

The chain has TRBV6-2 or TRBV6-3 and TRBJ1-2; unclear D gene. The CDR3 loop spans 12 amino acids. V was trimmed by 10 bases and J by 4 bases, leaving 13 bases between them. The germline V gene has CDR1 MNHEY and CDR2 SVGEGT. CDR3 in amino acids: CATLNGGYGYTF. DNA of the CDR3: TGTGCCACCCTCAACGGAGGCTATGGCTACACCTTC.

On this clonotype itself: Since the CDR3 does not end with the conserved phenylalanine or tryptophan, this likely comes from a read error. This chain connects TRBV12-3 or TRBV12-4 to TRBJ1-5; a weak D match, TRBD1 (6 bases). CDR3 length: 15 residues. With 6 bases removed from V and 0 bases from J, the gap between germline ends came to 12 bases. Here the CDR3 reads CASSLGGYSNQPQHS. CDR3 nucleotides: TGTGCCAGCAGCCTAGGGGGTTATAGCAATCAGCCCCAGCATTCT.